These 9 T cell receptor beta chains came from one sample sequenced in a study of T cells after yellow fever vaccination. TCRdb ran MiXCR on the 5' RACE reads and lists one entry per CDR3 protein. The sample consists of approximately 32,000 distinct CDR3 sequences, 6.5% to 8% of them appearing once. The sample was PBMCs, either bulk or a sorted T-cell subset (CD4+, CD8+, memory, or dextramer-sorted; not recorded which), taken on the day of the first yellow fever vaccination. The receptors were gathered from a man in his late teens or twenties who received the YFV17D yellow fever vaccine.

A note on this clonotype: A much larger clonotype is one base distant, so this may be a read error. V is TRBV7-8 and J is TRBJ2-2; D is unclear. The CDR3 has 12 amino acids. The germline gives CDR1 SGHVS, CDR2 FQNEAQ. The CDR3 DNA is TGTCCCAGCAGTCACTGGGTCGGGGAGCTGTTTTTT. Translated: CPSSHWVGELFF.

At least ten counts were recorded for this clonotype. The chain is built from TRBV9 and TRBJ2-7, with TRBD1 matching over 8 bases. The CDR3 loop spans 14 amino acids. J lost 2 bases, V lost 7 bases, and 8 bases had no gene match. Per the germline V gene, CDR1 is SGDLS and CDR2 is YYNGEE. In DNA, the CDR3 is TGTGCCAGCCCCTCTCAGGGGGCCGCCTACGAGCAGTACTTC. This translates into CASPSQGAAYEQYF.

This clonotype has at least ten counts. The chain recombines TRBV4-3 with TRBJ2-1; D is ambiguous. Germline-derived CDR1 and CDR2 are LGHNA and YSLEER. Deletions cut 0 bases from V and 5 bases from J, with 8 bases between. The CDR3 is made up of 14 amino acids. This chain's CDR3 is CASSQDLRNNEQFF. CDR3 in DNA: TGCGCCAGCAGCCAAGATCTGCGGAACAATGAGCAGTTCTTC.

This clonotype was observed at least ten times. The gene calls are TRBV7-2 and TRBJ1-5; 7 positions agree with TRBD1. Germline trimming cut 10 bases from V and 7 bases from J; bases unmatched to any gene: 10. CDR3 length: 13 residues. CDR1 SGHTA and CDR2 FQGNSA come from the germline V gene. The CDR3 loop is CATNRGRGQPQHF. In DNA, the CDR3 is TGTGCCACTAATAGGGGGCGCGGCCAGCCCCAGCATTTT.

This clonotype was observed many times. The rearrangement links TRBV3-1 to TRBJ2-2; D remains ambiguous. The CDR3 spans 13 residues. The V gene lost 2 bases and the J gene lost 7 bases, with 8 bases spanning the gap. The germline V gene has CDR1 LGHDT and CDR2 YNNKEL (reference sequence). In DNA form, the CDR3 reads TGTGCCAGCAGCCAATCCTTTAACGGGGAGCTGTTTTTT. This gives the protein CASSQSFNGELFF.

Notes on this clonotype: A much larger clone is a single base away; this may be a read error. This chain links TRBV28 with TRBJ1-1; TRBD1 matches at 9 bases. Looked up from germline, CDR1 is MDHEN and CDR2 is SYDVKM. The CDR3 runs 16 residues. The CDR3 is CDSSLLGSGQGSEAFF. The CDR3 DNA sequence: TGTGACAGCAGTTTATTAGGTTCGGGACAGGGATCTGAAGCTTTCTTT. The full variable domain, with the rest looked up from reference TRBV28 and TRBJ1-1, is DVKVTQSSRYLVKRTGEKVFLECVQDMDHENMFWYRQDPGLGLRLIYFSYDVKMKEKGDIPEGYSVSREKKERFSLILESASTNQTSMYLCDSSLLGSGQGSEAFFGQGTRLTVV.

In its sample, this clonotype was seen many times. The V and J genes are TRBV6-1 and TRBJ1-3, with a tentative D call TRBD1 (5 bases). V was shortened by 4 bases and J by 3 bases, with 10 bases between the two germline ends. Germline V gene data show CDR1 as MNHNS and CDR2 as SASEGT. The CDR3 is 14 residues long. This CDR3 reads CASSGRVFGNTIYF. In DNA, the CDR3 is TGTGCCAGCAGTGGCAGGGTTTTTGGAAACACCATATATTTT.

This chain links TRBV5-1 with TRBJ2-5; TRBD2 matches at 11 bases. This CDR3 contains 15 residues. Germline V gives CDR1 SGHRS, CDR2 YFSETQ. V lost 0 bases to trimming and J lost 5 bases; unmatched junction nucleotides: 3. The CDR3 region is CASSLEASGGETQYF. The CDR3 region has the DNA TGCGCCAGCAGCTTGGAGGCTAGCGGGGGGGAGACCCAGTACTTC.

As to this clonotype: A read error may explain this, as a much larger clone is one base away. J is TRBJ2-3 and V is TRBV15; a weak D match, TRBD2 (6 bases). V was clipped by 1 base and J by 4 bases, with 9 bases between them. The germline CDR1 and CDR2 sequences are LNHNV and YYDKDF (reference sequence). CDR3 length: 14 amino acids. CDR3 DNA sequence: TGTGCCACCAGCAGAGGCGGGGACTCAGATACGCAGTATTTT. It specifies CATSRGGDSDTQYF.